What follows is one TCR beta chain and its context. The data were taken from a study of control samples from healthy donors and cancer patients. Here immunoSEQ multiplex PCR was the method, and the copy in TCRdb shows in-frame clones only, minus some. Found here are about 50,000 clones, more than 70% of them singletons; the top ten hold 35% to 50%. The CDR3 sequence is 16 residues long. Germline V gives CDR1 SGHTA, CDR2 FQGTGA. V dropped 5 bases and J dropped 0; count of bases not matched to a gene: 6. The chain employs TRBV7-3 and TRBJ2-1, with 8 positions matching TRBD1. The TCR originated in a man between 50 and 59 years old with head and neck cancer. Sequencing was done on a sample of PBMCs. The CDR3 bases are TGTGCCAGCAGCCTGCAGGGGGCGAGCTCCTACAATGAGCAGTTCTTC. Its protein product is CASSLQGASSYNEQFF.